The rows below give T cell receptor beta chains drawn from one sample of a study of blood T cell repertoires in COVID-19. The assay was immunoSEQ multiplex PCR, and TCRdb's table has in-frame clones only and misses some. The table shows about 28,000 clones, with 70% to 90% occurring only once. Sequences were obtained from peripheral blood. These receptor sequences come from a human donor in a cohort sampled during active COVID-19. The CDR3 runs from the conserved cysteine through the conserved F or W. Fields, in order: CDR3 DNA, CDR3 protein, clone size, V gene, D gene, J gene. A D gene is named only where the DNA matches it firmly. Size is omitted from some rows. Given values are once, few, many or a class for expanded clones.

TGTGCCATCAGTACACAGGGGAATAACTATGGCTACACCTTC,CAISTQGNNYGYTF,.,TRBV10-3,TRBD1,TRBJ1-2
TGTGCCAGCAGCTTAGCTTTGGGGACAGGAAATGAGCAGTTCTTC,CASSLALGTGNEQFF,once,TRBV7-9,TRBD1,TRBJ2-1
TGCGCCAGCAGTTATGGACAGGACGCCTACGAGCAGTACTTC,CASSYGQDAYEQYF,.,TRBV5-1,TRBD1,TRBJ2-7
TGCGCCAGCAGCTTGGGGACCCCGTCCGGACAGAAGGTCGACGAGCAGTACTTC,CASSLGTPSGQKVDEQYF,.,TRBV5-1,.,TRBJ2-7
TGTGCCAGCAGTTACTCGTCTGCGGGAGCCTACGAGCAGTACTTC,CASSYSSAGAYEQYF,once,TRBV6-5,TRBD2,TRBJ2-7
TGTGCCAGCAGTCACGGACACGATGCCTACGAGCAGTACTTC,CASSHGHDAYEQYF,.,TRBV27,.,TRBJ2-7
TGTGCCAGCAGCGGCCGGACTAGCGGTAACACCGGGGAGCTGTTTTTT,CASSGRTSGNTGELFF,.,TRBV9,TRBD2,TRBJ2-2
TGCGCCAGCAGCTTGGGGACTGCGAATCAAGAGACCCAGTACTTC,CASSLGTANQETQYF,.,TRBV5-1,.,TRBJ2-5
TGTGCCAGTAGGAGGGGATATACGGGACAGGACTATGGCTACACCTTC,CASRRGYTGQDYGYTF,.,TRBV19,TRBD1,TRBJ1-2
TGTGCCAGCAGTTCACCGGGGTTCTATGGCTACACCTTC,CASSSPGFYGYTF,.,TRBV6-5,.,TRBJ1-2
TGTGCCAGCAGCCAAGACGTACAGGGGTGGAATTCACCCCTCCACTTT,CASSQDVQGWNSPLHF,once,TRBV14,TRBD1,TRBJ1-6
TGCGCCAGCAGCTTGGACGGACAGGCTATAGACTCCTACGAGCAGTACTTC,CASSLDGQAIDSYEQYF,.,TRBV5-1,TRBD1,TRBJ2-7
TGTGCCAGCAGTATACAGGTATATAGCAATCAGCCCCAGCATTTT,CASSIQVYSNQPQHF,.,TRBV2,.,TRBJ1-5
TGTGCCTCAGGAGGGCAGGGGGGCAATCAGCCCCAGCATTTT,CASGGQGGNQPQHF,.,TRBV19,TRBD1,TRBJ1-5
TGTGCCAGCAGTTACCGGGCGGGAGACAATGAGCAGTTCTTC,CASSYRAGDNEQFF,.,TRBV6-5,TRBD2,TRBJ2-1
TGTGCCAGCAACATACAGGGTTCAACCTACGAGCAGTACTTC,CASNIQGSTYEQYF,.,TRBV2,.,TRBJ2-7
TGCAGTGCTAGGGCGGGGGGGCCCCAGCATTTT,CSARAGGPQHF,.,TRBV20-1,.,TRBJ1-5
TGTGCCAGCAGCTACCGGGACTACGCCTACGAGCAGTACTTC,CASSYRDYAYEQYF,.,TRBV5-4,TRBD2,TRBJ2-7
TGTGCCAGCAGCTCGTCCGGGACACCATACAATGAGCAGTTCTTC,CASSSSGTPYNEQFF,.,TRBV7-9,.,TRBJ2-1
TGTGCCATCAGTGAGGGGACAGGGGAAGTCTATGGCTACACCTTC,CAISEGTGEVYGYTF,.,TRBV10-3,TRBD1,TRBJ1-2
TGCGCCAGCAGCCAGGCTCCCCCGGGGGTGCCCACCGCAACTAATGAAAAACTGTTTTTT,CASSQAPPGVPTATNEKLFF,.,TRBV4-1,.,TRBJ1-4
TGCAGCGTTGAGGACAGGGGTGGATACGAGCAGTACTTC,CSVEDRGGYEQYF,once,TRBV29-1,TRBD1,TRBJ2-7
TGTGCCAGCAGCTTCGGACTCGCTCTCTACGAGCAGTACTTC,CASSFGLALYEQYF,.,TRBV2,.,TRBJ2-7
TGTGCCAGCAGCCCCGTTGCGGGGTCCGTTGTACAGGGCTACACCTTC,CASSPVAGSVVQGYTF,.,TRBV7-2,.,TRBJ1-2
TGTGCCAGCTCCCGAACGGGGATCCCCTACGAGCAGTACTTC,CASSRTGIPYEQYF,.,TRBV18,.,TRBJ2-7
TGTGCCATCACCCAGGGAAACTATGGCTACACCTTC,CAITQGNYGYTF,once,TRBV10-3,.,TRBJ1-2
TGTGCCAGTAGTATGGGACAGGGGGCCGAGGAGCAGTACTTC,CASSMGQGAEEQYF,.,TRBV19,TRBD1,TRBJ2-7
TGTGCCATCAGTGAGCCCGTCCAGGGTAGGACCTATGGCTACACCTTC,CAISEPVQGRTYGYTF,.,TRBV10-3,.,TRBJ1-2
TGCGCCAGCAGCTTGGGCGAGTACAATGAGCAGTTCTTC,CASSLGEYNEQFF,.,TRBV5-1,.,TRBJ2-1
TGTGCCAGCAGCTTAGGGGGTACAGGGAGCGGTAATCAGCCCCAGCATTTT,CASSLGGTGSGNQPQHF,.,TRBV7-2,.,TRBJ1-5
TGTGCCAGCAAAGGGGGTCCCTACGAGCAGTACTTC,CASKGGPYEQYF,once,TRBV27,.,TRBJ2-7
TGTGCCAGCAGCCCTCCGGGGGGCGGGAGCTCCTACAATGAGCAGTTCTTC,CASSPPGGGSSYNEQFF,.,TRBV7-9,.,TRBJ2-1
TGTGCTAGTGGTTTCGACAGAGGAGAGACCCAGTACTTC,CASGFDRGETQYF,.,TRBV12-5,.,TRBJ2-5
TGTGCCAGCAGCTTGACAGGGGGCGGGGCTAATGAAAAACTGTTTTTT,CASSLTGGGANEKLFF,.,TRBV7-2,TRBD1,TRBJ1-4
TGTGCCAGCAGCTCCCCGTCCGGGACAGACACAGATACGCAGTATTTT,CASSSPSGTDTDTQYF,once,TRBV7-9,TRBD1,TRBJ2-3
TGTGCCAGCAGCGCTAGCGATACCGGGGAGCTGTTTTTT,CASSASDTGELFF,.,TRBV3-1/TRBV3-2,.,TRBJ2-2
TGTGCTAGTGCCTCAGGACAGGTATCGTTCCAAGAGACCCAGTACTTC,CASASGQVSFQETQYF,.,TRBV12-5,TRBD1,TRBJ2-5
TGCGCCAGCAGCCTTCGATACAGGATGGAGAACACTGAAGCTTTCTTT,CASSLRYRMENTEAFF,.,TRBV5-1,.,TRBJ1-1
TGTGCCACCAGTGATGCCGGGACTAGCGGAGAGACCCAGTACTTC,CATSDAGTSGETQYF,.,TRBV24-1,TRBD2,TRBJ2-5
TGTGCCAGCAGCTTAGGGGACATGACCGGGGAGCTGTTTTTT,CASSLGDMTGELFF,.,TRBV7-6,.,TRBJ2-2
TGCGCCAGCAGCCAAGACACCAGCTCCTACAATGAGCAGTTCTTC,CASSQDTSSYNEQFF,.,TRBV4-1,.,TRBJ2-1
TGTGCCAGCAGCCCAAAAGGAACAGGGAAGAACACTGAAGCTTTCTTT,CASSPKGTGKNTEAFF,.,TRBV7-6,.,TRBJ1-1
TGTGCCAGCATCTCCACAGGAGCCTACGAGCAGTACTTC,CASISTGAYEQYF,.,TRBV11-2,.,TRBJ2-7
TGTGCCAGCAGCCAATCGACAAGGACTGAAGCTTTCTTT,CASSQSTRTEAFF,.,TRBV14,.,TRBJ1-1
TGTGCCAGCAGCTTGGTTGGCCTCTTGGAGCCCCAGCATTTT,CASSLVGLLEPQHF,medium-sized,TRBV5-5,.,TRBJ1-5
TGTGCCAGCAGCCGCGGGACAGGGAGCGGTGGCTACACCTTC,CASSRGTGSGGYTF,.,TRBV9,TRBD1,TRBJ1-2
TGCGCCAGCAGCCCTGGGGGTCTAGCGGGGGGAAACACAGATACGCAGTATTTT,CASSPGGLAGGNTDTQYF,.,TRBV5-1,TRBD2,TRBJ2-3
TGTGCCAGCAGCTTAAACAGCCAAGAGACCCAGTACTTC,CASSLNSQETQYF,once,TRBV11-2,.,TRBJ2-5
TGTGCCAGCAGCGTACTGGGGAGGGCCTTAGATACGCAGTATTTT,CASSVLGRALDTQYF,.,TRBV9,TRBD2,TRBJ2-3